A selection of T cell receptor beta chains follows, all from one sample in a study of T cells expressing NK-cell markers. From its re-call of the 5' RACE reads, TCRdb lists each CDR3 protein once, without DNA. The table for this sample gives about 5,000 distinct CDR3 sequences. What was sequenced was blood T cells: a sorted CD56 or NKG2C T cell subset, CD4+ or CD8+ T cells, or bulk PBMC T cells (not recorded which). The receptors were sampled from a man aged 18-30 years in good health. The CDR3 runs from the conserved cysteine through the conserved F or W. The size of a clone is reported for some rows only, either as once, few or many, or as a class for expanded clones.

CDR3aa: CASELAGSDTQYF; abundance: medium-sized; j_gene: TRBJ2-3; v_gene: TRBV7-9
CDR3aa: CASSLAHGGSYEQYF; abundance: medium-sized; j_gene: TRBJ2-7; v_gene: TRBV7-6
CDR3aa: CASSTATGPNYNEQFF; abundance: medium-sized; j_gene: TRBJ2-1; v_gene: TRBV5-1
CDR3aa: CASSHEGTRGSTDTQYF; abundance: -; j_gene: TRBJ2-3; v_gene: TRBV4-1
CDR3aa: CASSWTSGRWDEQFF; abundance: medium-sized; j_gene: TRBJ2-1; v_gene: TRBV5-1
CDR3aa: CASSPLGGGRGGLDEQFF; abundance: -; j_gene: TRBJ2-1; v_gene: TRBV9
CDR3aa: CASSPPGHRMNTEAFF; abundance: -; j_gene: TRBJ1-1; v_gene: TRBV18
CDR3aa: CASKGQGDQPQHF; abundance: medium-sized; j_gene: TRBJ1-5; v_gene: TRBV2
CDR3aa: CASSFQGTDTQYF; abundance: medium-sized; j_gene: TRBJ2-3; v_gene: TRBV28
CDR3aa: CSARKAGGHNEQFF; abundance: -; j_gene: TRBJ2-1; v_gene: TRBV20-1
CDR3aa: CASRQGGDTQYF; abundance: medium-sized; j_gene: TRBJ2-3; v_gene: TRBV12-3/TRBV12-4
CDR3aa: CASSEFVGGGGDIQYF; abundance: -; j_gene: TRBJ2-4; v_gene: TRBV25-1